This TCR beta chain comes out of a study of blood T cell repertoires in COVID-19. At the level of the study: Whether acute or convalescent, the COVID-19 samples came from the United States, Italy and Spain. T cells, B-cell-depleted T cells, or PBMCs provided the cDNA or gDNA that served as material.

Germline loops: CDR1 SGHNT, CDR2 YYREEE (reference sequence). The CDR3 contains 14 residues. V was pared by 1 base and J by 5 bases, with 12 bases between. Seattle patient enrollment occurred during active infection, with longitudinal follow-up thereafter. Original handling: Nucleated cell number was recorded as an estimate derived from reference gene primer amplification. Sequenced by immunoSEQ multiplex PCR; TCRdb stores in-frame clones only, minus some. V and J calls and clone size are as listed in that table; D and trimming were resolved from the DNA. This sample yields some 140,000 clones, of which 65% to 90% are seen a single time; about 12% belongs to the top ten.

The sample comprised peripheral blood. The source of this sequence is a woman aged 60-75 years with COVID-19, enrolled during active disease. The chain combines TRBV5-4 with TRBJ1-2; a weak D match, TRBD1 (5 bases). DNA for the CDR3: TGTGCCAGCAGCTTGTCAGGGTTGAGATATGGCTACACCTTC. Translating it yields CASSLSGLRYGYTF. The variable domain in full, completed from reference TRBV5-4 and TRBJ1-2, reads ETGVTQSPTHLIKTRGQQVTLRCSSQSGHNTVSWYQQALGQGPQFIFQYYREEENGRGNFPPRFSGLQFPNYSSELNVNALELDDSALYLCASSLSGLRYGYTFGSGTRLTVV.